What follows are 21 T cell receptor beta chains derived from one specimen sequenced in a study of blood T cell repertoires in COVID-19. The data were produced by immunoSEQ multiplex PCR, yet TCRdb's version contains in-frame clones alone and is incomplete. Here the sample spans about 190,000 clones, 70% to 90% being singletons. The sequencing input was peripheral blood. All receptors derive from a man aged 25-45 years with acute or convalescent COVID-19.

The rearrangement uses TRBV24-1 and TRBJ1-2; perhaps TRBD1 as D (6 bases). Germline CDR1 reads KGHDR; CDR2 reads SFDVKD. Trimming shortened V by 4 bases and J by 4 bases, and 18 bases separated the two germline ends. The CDR3 is 16 residues long. This CDR3 reads CATSDPKGGQLYGYTF. Written as DNA, the CDR3 is TGTGCCACCAGTGACCCTAAGGGGGGGCAGCTCTATGGCTACACCTTC.

The chain's CDR3 is CASSLWTGQETQYF. DNA for the CDR3: TGTGCCAGCAGCTTGTGGACAGGCCAAGAGACCCAGTACTTC. This chain links TRBV7-9 with TRBJ2-5; 7 positions match TRBD1. Germline V gene sequence: CDR1 SEHNR, CDR2 FQNEAQ (reference sequence). Unmatched junction bases numbered 2, after V lost 3 bases and J lost 1 base. This CDR3 is built from 14 residues.

V gene TRBV5-1 combines with J gene TRBJ2-7, with unresolved D. The V and J ends lost 0 bases and 1 base respectively, with 11 bases between them. This CDR3 region has 15 residues. Germline V CDR1 and CDR2: SGHRS, YFSETQ. CDR3 sequence: CASSLARQRSYEQYF. The CDR3 DNA reads TGCGCCAGCAGCTTGGCCAGGCAACGGTCCTACGAGCAGTACTTC.

The genes are TRBV5-1 and TRBJ2-3, with 7 bases aligning to TRBD1. The CDR3 totals 14 residues. CDR1 SGHRS and CDR2 YFSETQ come from the germline V gene. The junction had 1 base not matched to a gene; V was cut back by 2 bases and J by 1 base. CDR3 sequence: CASSFGQGTDTQYF. CDR3 DNA sequence: TGCGCCAGCAGCTTCGGACAGGGCACAGATACGCAGTATTTT.

The V gene is TRBV6-5, the J gene TRBJ1-4, with a weak D call TRBD1 (6 bases). V lost 6 bases and J lost 8, with 10 bases in between. Germline V lookup: CDR1 MNHEY, CDR2 SVGAGI. This CDR3 has 12 residues. CDR3 sequence reads: CASRQGTEKLFF. The DNA of the CDR3 is TGTGCCAGCAGGCAGGGGACGGAAAAACTGTTTTTT.

The chain combines TRBV5-5 with TRBJ1-3; D is unresolved. The CDR3 loop spans 12 amino acids. CDR1 and CDR2 from the germline V gene are SGHKS and YYEKEE (reference sequence). V was trimmed by 3 bases and J by 3 bases, leaving 4 bases between them. The chain's CDR3 is CASSSFGNTIYF. CDR3 DNA sequence: TGTGCCAGCAGCTCCTTTGGAAACACCATATATTTT.

This clone has just a few counts. The chain recombines TRBV19 with TRBJ1-1; D is uncertain. Trimming removed 3 bases at V and 6 bases at J, with 8 bases between. CDR1 and CDR2 (germline): LNHDA, SQIVND (reference sequence). This CDR3 region has 12 residues. The CDR3 sequence: CASSIRGPEAFF. The CDR3 DNA is TGTGCCAGTAGTATCCGTGGGCCTGAAGCTTTCTTT.

The V and J genes are TRBV7-3 and TRBJ2-3; 7 bases map to TRBD2. With V trimmed by 4 bases and J by 6 bases, 13 bases remained unmatched. Germline V gives CDR1 SGHTA, CDR2 FQGTGA. CDR3 size: 16 residues. The CDR3 sequence: CASSSGGAGNVDTQYF. The CDR3 coding sequence is TGTGCCAGCAGCTCGGGTGGAGCGGGAAACGTTGATACGCAGTATTTT.

The V and J genes are TRBV5-6 and TRBJ2-1; 8 bases agree with TRBD2. Per germline, CDR1 SGHDT and CDR2 YYEEEE. The CDR3 has 15 residues. V lost 5 bases and J lost 4; bases outside the gene matches: 8. In DNA, the CDR3 is TGTGCCAGCAGTCCGGCGGGAGGAAAGTACAATGAGCAGTTCTTC. This sequence encodes CASSPAGGKYNEQFF.

This chain connects TRBV6-6 to TRBJ2-6; possibly TRBD1 for D (6 bases). CDR1 and CDR2 from the germline V gene are MNHNY and SVGAGI (reference sequence). The CDR3 runs to 16 residues. V was cut by 5 bases and J by 2 bases, with 13 bases left in between. CDR3: CASSTRTATGANVLTF. In DNA, the CDR3 is TGTGCCAGCAGTACTAGGACAGCTACTGGGGCCAACGTCCTGACTTTC.

V gene TRBV28 combines with J gene TRBJ1-5, with TRBD1 identical over 7 bases. The V gene end was trimmed by 10 bases and the J gene end by 1 base; junction bases not matched to a gene: 10. The CDR3 length is 15 residues. Germline lookup yields CDR1 MDHEN and CDR2 SYDVKM. The CDR3 DNA is TGTGCCATCAGGGGGGGGATCGGAAGCAATCAGCCCCAGCATTTT. This encodes CAIRGGIGSNQPQHF.

A remark on this clone: This specimen includes other DNA sequences encoding the same CDR3. V is TRBV18 and J is TRBJ1-1; 10 positions match TRBD1. Germline V lookup: CDR1 KGHSH, CDR2 LQKENI. CDR3 length equals 14 residues. V lost 4 bases, J lost 1 base, and 0 bases stayed unmatched. The CDR3 region has the DNA TGTGCCAGCTCACGGGACAGGGGGAACACTGAAGCTTTCTTT. It is translated as CASSRDRGNTEAFF.

V gene TRBV5-1 combines with J gene TRBJ2-2; 9 bases agree with TRBD2. The CDR3 loop spans 15 amino acids. With V trimmed by 1 base and J by 5 bases, 3 bases remained unmatched. Germline V gives CDR1 SGHRS, CDR2 YFSETQ. The CDR3 sequence is CASSLTSGPTGELFF. The CDR3 bases are TGCGCCAGCAGCTTGACTAGCGGGCCAACCGGGGAGCTGTTTTTT.

The gene calls are TRBV5-4 and TRBJ2-3; TRBD1 might be the D (6 bases). The V gene's germline CDR1 is SGHNT and CDR2 YYREEE (reference sequence). V shed 3 bases and J shed 2 bases, with 22 bases lying between them. The CDR3 totals 18 residues. The CDR3 region is CASSSGNRRDTHTDTQYF. The CDR3 DNA is TGTGCCAGCAGCTCCGGAAACCGTCGGGACACCCACACAGATACGCAGTATTTT.

The chain combines TRBV4-1 with TRBJ1-1; D perhaps matches TRBD1 (5 bases). V lost 2 bases, J lost 5 bases, and 12 bases lay in between. The CDR3 covers 14 residues. From germline, CDR1 is MGHRA and CDR2 YSYEKL. The CDR3 protein is CASSQLGKGTEAFF. CDR3 bases: TGCGCCAGCAGCCAATTAGGGAAGGGGACTGAAGCTTTCTTT.

The rearrangement joins TRBV6-6 to TRBJ2-1, with no clear D. The CDR3 is made up of 16 amino acids. V lost 2 bases, J lost 3 bases, and 14 bases lay in between. The germline V gene encodes CDR1 MNHNY and CDR2 SVGAGI (reference sequence). Here the CDR3 DNA reads TGTGCCAGCAGTTACGGGTGGGCTTTAGGCTACAATGAGCAGTTCTTC. Translating gives CASSYGWALGYNEQFF.

This chain joins TRBV28 and TRBJ1-1; weak D call: TRBD1 (5 bases). V lost 8 bases and J 0 bases, leaving 7 bases between the germline ends. Germline V gives CDR1 MDHEN, CDR2 SYDVKM. CDR3 length equals 12 residues. CDR3: CASDRLNTEAFF. In nucleotides, the CDR3 is TGTGCCAGCGACAGATTGAACACTGAAGCTTTCTTT.

In DNA, the CDR3 is TGTGCCAGCAGTTCGGCGGGCAGCACCCCTGGGGCCAACGTCCTGACTTTC. Its protein is CASSSAGSTPGANVLTF. The V call is TRBV27, the J call TRBJ2-6; D might be TRBD2 (5 bases). The V gene's germline CDR1 is MNHEY and CDR2 SMNVEV (reference sequence). The CDR3 sequence is 17 residues long. The germline V and J ends were trimmed by 4 bases and 2 bases, with 15 bases remaining between them.

The chain has TRBV5-6 and TRBJ1-1; perhaps TRBD1 as D (6 bases). V was cut by 1 base and J by 0 bases, with 13 bases left in between. The CDR3 totals 16 residues. Germline V gene data show CDR1 as SGHDT and CDR2 as YYEEEE. CDR3 nucleotide sequence: TGTGCCAGCAGCTTGTCCGGACAGCCATTGAACACTGAAGCTTTCTTT. Translating it yields CASSLSGQPLNTEAFF.

The rearrangement joins TRBV10-3 to TRBJ1-1; 10 bases fit TRBD1. From germline, CDR1 is ENHRY and CDR2 SYGVKD. With 2 bases clipped from V and 1 base from J, the junction kept 1 base outside the gene matches. The CDR3 consists of 15 residues. For the CDR3, the DNA is TGTGCCATCAGTGAGAGGGACAGGGGGAACACTGAAGCTTTCTTT. As protein: CAISERDRGNTEAFF.

The J gene is TRBJ1-2, the V gene TRBV6-5; 8 bases align to TRBD1. The ends lost 7 bases at V and 8 bases at J; junction bases unmatched: 15. Germline V CDR1 and CDR2: MNHEY, SVGAGI. CDR3 length equals 15 residues. The CDR3 bases are TGTGCCAGCACCAGGCCCCGGGACAGGTTTTGGGGCTACACCTTC. Its protein is CASTRPRDRFWGYTF.